This T cell receptor beta chain was recorded in a study of spatial heterogeneity in lung cancer. Broader study findings: Compared with follow-up, resection was when ubiquitous expanded tumor TCRs appeared in blood more.

Each molecule of TCR cDNA was tagged with one unique molecular identifier. TCRdb analysed the 5' RACE reads with MiXCR anew, one entry per CDR3 protein. Found here are under 15,000 distinct CDR3 sequences, 13% to 15% of them singletons; the top ten hold approximately 2.4%. The CDR3 contains 16 residues. V lost 4 bases to trimming and J lost 3 bases, with 16 bases between them. Germline V gene lookup returns CDR1 LGHNA and CDR2 YSLEER. This clonotype is medium-sized. Its target is not known. The sample's time point: sample taken at primary tumor resection. The input material, whole RNA from tumor, nontumor lung or frozen PBMC, was sequenced unsorted.

This specimen consisted of PBMCs, obtained at surgery. This chain joins TRBV4-3 and TRBJ1-3; no reliable D call. The receptor's source is a female donor with early-stage non-small cell lung cancer. In DNA, the CDR3 is TGCGCCAGCAGCCCTGGTGGGCCCCTCGATGGAAACACCATATATTTT. Its translation: CASSPGGPLDGNTIYF.